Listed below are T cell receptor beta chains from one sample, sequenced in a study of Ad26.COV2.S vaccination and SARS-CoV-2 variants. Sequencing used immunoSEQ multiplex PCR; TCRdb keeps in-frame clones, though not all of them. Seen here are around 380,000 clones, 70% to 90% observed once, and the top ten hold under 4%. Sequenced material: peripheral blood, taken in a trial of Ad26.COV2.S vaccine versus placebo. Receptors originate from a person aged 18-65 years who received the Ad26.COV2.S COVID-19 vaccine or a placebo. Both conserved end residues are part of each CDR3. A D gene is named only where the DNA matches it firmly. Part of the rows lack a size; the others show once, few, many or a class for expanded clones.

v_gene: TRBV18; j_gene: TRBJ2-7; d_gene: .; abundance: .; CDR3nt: TGTGCCAGCGCCCGGGACACCTCCTACGAGCAGTACTTC; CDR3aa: CASARDTSYEQYF
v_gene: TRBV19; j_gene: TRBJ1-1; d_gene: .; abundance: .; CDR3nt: TGTGCCAGTAGTACTCCAAACACTGAAGCTTTCTTT; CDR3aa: CASSTPNTEAFF
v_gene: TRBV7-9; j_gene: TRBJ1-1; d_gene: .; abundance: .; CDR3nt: TGTGCCAGCAGCTTAGCTTCCGGACCAAGGGCTTTCTTT; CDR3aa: CASSLASGPRAFF
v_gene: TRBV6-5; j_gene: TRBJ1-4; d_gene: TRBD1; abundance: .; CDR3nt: TGTGCCAGCAGTAGAGGACAGGGCGTAGGGGAAAAACTGTTTTTT; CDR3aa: CASSRGQGVGEKLFF
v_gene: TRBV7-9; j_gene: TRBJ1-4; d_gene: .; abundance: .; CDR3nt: TGTGCCAGCAGCTTAGGGAGACGGGTAACTAATGAAAAACTGTTTTTT; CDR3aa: CASSLGRRVTNEKLFF
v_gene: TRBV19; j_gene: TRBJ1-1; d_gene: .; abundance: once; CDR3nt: TGTGCCAGTAGGGGACCTAAGTACACCAGCTTATTCATGAACACTGAAGCTTTCTTT; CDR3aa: CASRGPKYTSLFMNTEAFF
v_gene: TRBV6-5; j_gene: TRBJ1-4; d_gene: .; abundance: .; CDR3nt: TGTGCCAGCAGTCCTGAGACCGCGGGCGAAAAACTGTTTTTT; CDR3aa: CASSPETAGEKLFF
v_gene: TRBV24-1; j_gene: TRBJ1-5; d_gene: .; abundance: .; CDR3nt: TGTGCCACCAGCCCCCCCGGAGATTTGAGTCAGCCCCAGCATTTT; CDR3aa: CATSPPGDLSQPQHF
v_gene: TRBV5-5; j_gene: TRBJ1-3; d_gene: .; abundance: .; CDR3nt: TGTGCCAGCAGCCAATCCCCCAACGCAGGAAACACCATATATTTT; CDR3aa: CASSQSPNAGNTIYF
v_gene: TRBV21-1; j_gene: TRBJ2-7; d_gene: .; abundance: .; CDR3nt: TGTGCCAGCAGCAACCGGGACAGCCTCTACGAGCAGTACTTC; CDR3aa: CASSNRDSLYEQYF
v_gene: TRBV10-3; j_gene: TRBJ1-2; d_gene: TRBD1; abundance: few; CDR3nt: TGTGCCATCAGTGACGAGACAGGGGACCGGAACTATGGCTACACCTTC; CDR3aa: CAISDETGDRNYGYTF
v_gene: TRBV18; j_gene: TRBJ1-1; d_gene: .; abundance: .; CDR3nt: TGTGCCAGCTCGAAAGACAACGGGGTCGTCACTGAAGCTTTCTTT; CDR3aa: CASSKDNGVVTEAFF
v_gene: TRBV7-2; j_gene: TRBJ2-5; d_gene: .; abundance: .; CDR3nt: TGTGCCAGCAGCCTCGCCACTAGTATGGACGGAGAGACCCAGTACTTC; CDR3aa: CASSLATSMDGETQYF
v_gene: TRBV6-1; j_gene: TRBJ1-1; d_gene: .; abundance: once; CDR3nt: TGTGCCAGCAGTGAAGACGGGGGGGCTATCGCTGAAGCTTTCTTT; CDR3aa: CASSEDGGAIAEAFF
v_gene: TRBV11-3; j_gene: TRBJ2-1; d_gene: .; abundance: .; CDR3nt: TGTGCCAGCAGCCATAGGGGGGCCACCTACAATGAGCAGTTCTTC; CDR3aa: CASSHRGATYNEQFF
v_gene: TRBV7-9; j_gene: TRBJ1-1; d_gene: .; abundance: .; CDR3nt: TGTGCCAGCAGCTTAGAGTTCGGCCGCACTGAAGCCTTCTTT; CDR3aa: CASSLEFGRTEAFF
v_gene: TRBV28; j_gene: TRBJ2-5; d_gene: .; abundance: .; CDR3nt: TGTGCCAGCAGTTCGGCCTGGGACGTACGGCCAGAGGAGACCCAGTACTTC; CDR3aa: CASSSAWDVRPEETQYF
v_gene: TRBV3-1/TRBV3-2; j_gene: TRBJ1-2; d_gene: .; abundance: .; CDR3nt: TGTGCCAGCAGCCAAGCCAGGGGTAACTATGGCTACACCTTC; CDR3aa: CASSQARGNYGYTF
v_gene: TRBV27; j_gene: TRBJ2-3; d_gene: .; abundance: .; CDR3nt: TGTGCCAGCAGTTTATTCCGTTCCGTCGAGCGCCAATTAAGCACAGATACGCAGTATTTT; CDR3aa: CASSLFRSVERQLSTDTQYF
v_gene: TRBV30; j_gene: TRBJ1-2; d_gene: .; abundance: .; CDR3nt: TGTGCCTGGAGTGTAGGTTGGCGGAGAAGTAACTATGGCTACACCTTC; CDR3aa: CAWSVGWRRSNYGYTF
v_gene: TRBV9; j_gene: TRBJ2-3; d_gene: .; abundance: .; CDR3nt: TGTGCCAGCAGCGTAGGGGCAGGGAGCACAGATACGCAGTATTTT; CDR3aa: CASSVGAGSTDTQYF
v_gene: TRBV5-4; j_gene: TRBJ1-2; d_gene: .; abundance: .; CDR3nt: TGTGCCAGCAGCATATTCCCAGGGGATGGCTACACCTTC; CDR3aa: CASSIFPGDGYTF
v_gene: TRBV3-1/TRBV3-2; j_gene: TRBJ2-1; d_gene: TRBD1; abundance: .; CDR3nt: TGTGCCAGCCGGCCTACAGGGGGCCGCTACAATGAGCAGTTCTTC; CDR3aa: CASRPTGGRYNEQFF
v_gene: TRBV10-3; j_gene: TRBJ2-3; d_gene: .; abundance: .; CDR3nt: TGTGCCACAGGAGCTAGCACAGATACGCAGTATTTT; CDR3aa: CATGASTDTQYF
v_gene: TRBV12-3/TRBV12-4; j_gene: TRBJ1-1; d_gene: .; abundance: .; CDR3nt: TGTGCCAGCAGTTGGGCGAACACTGAAGCTTTCTTT; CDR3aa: CASSWANTEAFF
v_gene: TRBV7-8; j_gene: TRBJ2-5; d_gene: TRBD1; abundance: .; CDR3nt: TGTGCCAGCAGCTCCCTGGGGGACAGGGAGGAAGAGACCCAGTACTTC; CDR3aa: CASSSLGDREEETQYF
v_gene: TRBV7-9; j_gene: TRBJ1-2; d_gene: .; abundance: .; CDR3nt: TGTGCCAGCAGCTTGTCAGGGGATGGCTACACCTTC; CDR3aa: CASSLSGDGYTF
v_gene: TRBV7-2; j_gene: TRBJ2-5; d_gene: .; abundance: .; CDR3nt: TGTGCCAGCAGCTTAGAGTGGGGCCAAGAGACCCAGTACTTC; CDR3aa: CASSLEWGQETQYF
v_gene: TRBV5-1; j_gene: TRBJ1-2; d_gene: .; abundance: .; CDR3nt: TGCGCCAGCAGCCGAGGAACGGGGGCGGGTGGCTACACCTTC; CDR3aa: CASSRGTGAGGYTF
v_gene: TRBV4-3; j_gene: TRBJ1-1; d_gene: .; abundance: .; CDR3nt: TGCGCCAGCAGCCAAGAGCTGGGGACTGTTACTGAAGCTTTCTTT; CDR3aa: CASSQELGTVTEAFF
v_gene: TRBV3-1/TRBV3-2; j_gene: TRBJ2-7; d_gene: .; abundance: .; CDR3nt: TGTGCCAGCAGCCAGCTATCAGGGCAGGGAGTCTTGTACGAGCAGTACTTC; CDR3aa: CASSQLSGQGVLYEQYF
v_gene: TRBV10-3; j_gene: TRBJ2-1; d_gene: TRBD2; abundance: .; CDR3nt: TGTGCCATCAGTGAAGAGCGGGGGTCCTACAATGAGCAGTTCTTC; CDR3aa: CAISEERGSYNEQFF
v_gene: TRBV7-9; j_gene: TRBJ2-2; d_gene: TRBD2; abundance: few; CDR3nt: TGTGCCAGCAGCGACCCGGGACTAGCGGGGAACACCGGGGAGCTGTTTTTT; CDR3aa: CASSDPGLAGNTGELFF
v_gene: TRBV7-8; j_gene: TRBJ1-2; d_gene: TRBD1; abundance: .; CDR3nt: TGTGCCAGCAGCCGAGGACAGGGGGCGTATGGCTACACCTTC; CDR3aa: CASSRGQGAYGYTF
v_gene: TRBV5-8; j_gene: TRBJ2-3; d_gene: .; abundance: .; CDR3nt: TGTGCCAGCAGCCCGATCCGCACAGATACGCAGTATTTT; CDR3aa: CASSPIRTDTQYF
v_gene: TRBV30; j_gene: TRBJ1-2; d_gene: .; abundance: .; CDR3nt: TGTGCCTGGAGCCCGGAGGGTCGGCTCTATGGCTACACCTTC; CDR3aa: CAWSPEGRLYGYTF
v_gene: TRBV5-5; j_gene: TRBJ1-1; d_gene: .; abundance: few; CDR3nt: TGTGCCAGCAGCTTGGGGGTTGGATTTAACACTGAAGCTTTCTTT; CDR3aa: CASSLGVGFNTEAFF
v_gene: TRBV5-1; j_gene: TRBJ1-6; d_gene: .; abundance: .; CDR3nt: TGCGCCAGCAGCCCTGTCGTAAGAGGGGTTGGGTCACCCCTCCACTTT; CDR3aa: CASSPVVRGVGSPLHF
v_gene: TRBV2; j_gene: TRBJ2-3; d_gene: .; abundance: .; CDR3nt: TGTGCCAGCAGTTGGGCTGGGCCCTCTAGCACAGATACGCAGTATTTT; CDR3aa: CASSWAGPSSTDTQYF
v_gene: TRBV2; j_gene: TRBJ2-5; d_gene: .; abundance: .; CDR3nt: TGTGCCAGCAGTGAACTACAAGAGACCCAGTACTTC; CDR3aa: CASSELQETQYF
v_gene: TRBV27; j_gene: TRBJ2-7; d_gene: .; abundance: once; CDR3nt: TGTGCCAGCAGTTTATATCCAGGGCGAGGGGTCTACGAGCAGTACTTC; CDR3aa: CASSLYPGRGVYEQYF
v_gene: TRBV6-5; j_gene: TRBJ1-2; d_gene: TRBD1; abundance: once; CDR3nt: TGTGCCACCAAACGAGGGGACAGGGACTTCGGCTACACCTTC; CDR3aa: CATKRGDRDFGYTF
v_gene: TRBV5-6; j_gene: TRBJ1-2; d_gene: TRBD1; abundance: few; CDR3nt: TGTGCCAGCGGCGCGACAGGGACGGGCTATGGCTACACCTTC; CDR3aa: CASGATGTGYGYTF
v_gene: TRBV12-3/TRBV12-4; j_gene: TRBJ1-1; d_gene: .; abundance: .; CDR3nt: TGTGCCAGCTCTTGGGAACAGCTCACTGAAGCTTTCTTT; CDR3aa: CASSWEQLTEAFF
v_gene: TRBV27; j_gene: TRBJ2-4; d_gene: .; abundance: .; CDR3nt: TGTGCCACCCCTCGGGAGAAAAACATTCAGTACTTC; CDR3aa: CATPREKNIQYF
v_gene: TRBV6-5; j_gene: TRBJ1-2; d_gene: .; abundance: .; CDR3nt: TGTGCCAGCGCCTCGGGGGGCAACTATGGCTACACCTTC; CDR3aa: CASASGGNYGYTF
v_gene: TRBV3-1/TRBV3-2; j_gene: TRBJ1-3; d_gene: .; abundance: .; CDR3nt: TGTGCCAGCAGCCCTCTTCCCAGTGCTGGAAACACCATATATTTT; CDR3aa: CASSPLPSAGNTIYF
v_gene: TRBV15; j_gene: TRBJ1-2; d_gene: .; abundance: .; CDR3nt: TGTGCCACCAGCAAACGTGGACAGAACTATGGCTACACCTTC; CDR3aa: CATSKRGQNYGYTF
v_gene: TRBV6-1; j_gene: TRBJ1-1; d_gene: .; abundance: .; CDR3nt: TGTGCCAGCAGTGAAGCTTGGGGGGAGAACACTGAAGCTTTCTTT; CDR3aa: CASSEAWGENTEAFF
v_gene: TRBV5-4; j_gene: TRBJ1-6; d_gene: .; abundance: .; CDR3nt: TGTGCCAGCAGCTTGGGCTCGTCCCTCCACTTT; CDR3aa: CASSLGSSLHF
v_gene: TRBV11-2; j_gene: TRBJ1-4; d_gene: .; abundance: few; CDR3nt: TGTGCCAGCAGCTTAGCGGGGGGGTCTAATGAAAAACTGTTTTTT; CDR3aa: CASSLAGGSNEKLFF
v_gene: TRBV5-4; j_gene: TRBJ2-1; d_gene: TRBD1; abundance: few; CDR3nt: TGTGCCAGCAGCTTGGAGGGGGCGATTGGCAATGAGCAGTTCTTC; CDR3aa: CASSLEGAIGNEQFF
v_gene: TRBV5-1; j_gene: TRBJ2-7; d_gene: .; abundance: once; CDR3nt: TGCGCCAGCAGCTTGGGTTACAGCTCCTACGAGCAGTACTTC; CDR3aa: CASSLGYSSYEQYF
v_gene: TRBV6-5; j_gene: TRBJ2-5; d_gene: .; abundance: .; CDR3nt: TGTGCCACCCAAAGTCCAGAAGGCAACGCGGAGACCCAGTACTTC; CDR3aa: CATQSPEGNAETQYF
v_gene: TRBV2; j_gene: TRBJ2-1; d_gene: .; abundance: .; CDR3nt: TGTGCCAGCACGGCAGGGGGGTATGAGCAGTTCTTC; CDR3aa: CASTAGGYEQFF
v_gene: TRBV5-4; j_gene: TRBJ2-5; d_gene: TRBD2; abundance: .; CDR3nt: TGTGCCAGCAGCTTGGAGCGGAGCGGGGGGAAGGAGACCCAGTACTTC; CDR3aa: CASSLERSGGKETQYF
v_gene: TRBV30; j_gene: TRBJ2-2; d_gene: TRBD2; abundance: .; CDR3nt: TGTGCCTGGAGCCGGGGGGGCGCAGACACCGGGGAGCTGTTTTTT; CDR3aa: CAWSRGGADTGELFF
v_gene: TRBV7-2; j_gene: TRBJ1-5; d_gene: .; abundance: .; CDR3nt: TGTGCCAGCAGCTTCGGGGGGGGTCAGCCCCAGCATTTT; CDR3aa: CASSFGGGQPQHF
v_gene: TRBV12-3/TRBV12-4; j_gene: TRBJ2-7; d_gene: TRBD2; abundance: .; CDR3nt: TGTGCCAGCAGTTCAGCGGGGGGGCGCGAGCAGTACTTC; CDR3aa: CASSSAGGREQYF
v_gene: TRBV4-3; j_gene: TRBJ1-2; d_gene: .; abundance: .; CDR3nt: TGCGCCAGCAGCCTATCCCTCACAGTTAACTATGGCTACACCTTC; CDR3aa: CASSLSLTVNYGYTF